This T cell receptor beta chain was obtained from a study of T cells in localized non-small cell lung cancer. Whole-study results and caveats: Compared with tumor, uninvolved adjacent lung displayed greater T cell clonality, ranking highest overall. The tumor had only one region sequenced, so heterogeneity remains possible. Greater T cell density in blood accompanied longer overall survival.

Turning to this clone: No antigen is known for it.

The CDR3 length is 15 residues. Germline-derived CDR1 and CDR2 are SGHDT and YYEEEE. After removal of 2 bases from V and 5 bases from J, the junction contained 8 bases not matched to a gene. The method was immunoSEQ multiplex PCR; TCRdb's version includes in-frame clones alone and lacks a portion of them. The profile shows under 100,000 clones, 88% of them singletons. This chain links TRBV5-6 with TRBJ2-7, with 9 bases that match TRBD1. This receptor was identified in a woman aged 40 to 75 with stage I squamous cell lung carcinoma. Sequences were derived from peripheral blood, sampled before any cancer treatment. This CDR3 reads CASSLTTGGYHEQYF. CDR3 DNA: TGTGCCAGCAGCTTAACGACAGGGGGTTACCACGAGCAGTACTTC.